The 4 T cell receptor beta chains reported below all come from one sample, sequenced in a study of T cells after yellow fever vaccination. TCRdb reprocessed the 5' RACE reads with MiXCR, giving one entry per CDR3 protein. The sample includes more than 250,000 distinct CDR3 sequences, around 7% of them seen just once. The specimen comprised PBMCs, sampled roughly 45 days after the first yellow fever vaccination. The receptors shown here come from a young man who received the YFV17D yellow fever vaccine.

The table lists this clonotype with a few counts. This sequence joins TRBV9 and TRBJ1-4, with D hard to call. Deletions cut 0 bases from V and 6 bases from J, with 9 bases between. CDR1 and CDR2 from the germline V gene are SGDLS and YYNGEE. The CDR3 loop spans 14 amino acids. The CDR3 DNA is TGTGCCAGCAGCGTAGCTCCGGCGGATGAAAAACTGTTTTTT. This gives the protein CASSVAPADEKLFF.

This clonotype appeared a few times. The chain has TRBV20-1 and TRBJ2-1; maybe TRBD2 (6 bases). This CDR3 spans 12 amino acids. Germline CDR1 is DFQATT and CDR2 is SNEGSKA (reference sequence). Trimming took off 5 bases at V and 9 bases at J, with 14 bases between the two ends. The CDR3 sequence is CSAPGTALEQFF. The CDR3 DNA sequence: TGCAGTGCTCCCGGGACTGCCCTTGAGCAGTTCTTC.

About this clonotype itself: Likely a read error: the CDR3 ends without its conserved phenylalanine or tryptophan. V is TRBV4-1 and J is TRBJ2-3; D might be TRBD1 or TRBD2, each matching 7 bases. There are 16 residues in the CDR3. Trimming removed 3 bases at V and 4 bases at J, with 17 bases between. CDR1 and CDR2 (germline): MGHRA, YSYEKL. The CDR3 spells CASSQGPGGASDTQYL. CDR3 nucleotide sequence: TGCGCCAGCAGCCAGGGCCCAGGGGGGGCTTCAGATACGCAGTATCTT.

This clonotype has just a few counts. This chain links TRBV9 with TRBJ2-5; 9 bases align to TRBD2. V was pared by 4 bases and J by 5 bases, with 9 bases of the junction left unmatched. There are 15 residues in the CDR3. The germline V gene encodes CDR1 SGDLS and CDR2 YYNGEE. CDR3 sequence reads: CASSRLERGAETQYF. Here the CDR3 DNA reads TGTGCCAGCAGCCGTCTAGAGCGGGGGGCCGAGACCCAGTACTTC.